The 22 T cell receptor beta chains below all came from one sample that was sequenced in a study of blood T cells in healthy people across ages. A J-beta primer mix and a sample-barcoded 5' primer were used in a second PCR of about 6 to 12 cycles. MiXCR was run by TCRdb on the 5' RACE reads, yielding one entry per CDR3 protein. The data show some 1,500,000 distinct CDR3 sequences, about 45% seen once. The sample consisted of blood. Source of these receptors: a young woman in good health.

The genes are TRBV5-4 and TRBJ2-5, with 9 bases that match TRBD2. V gave up 0 bases and J gave up 5 bases; unmatched junction bases: 5. The CDR3 is 15 amino acids. CDR1 is SGHNT and CDR2 is YYREEE in the germline V gene (reference sequence). The CDR3 loop reads CASSLASGLAETQYF. The CDR3 DNA is TGTGCCAGCAGCTTGGCCAGCGGACTAGCGGAGACCCAGTACTTC.

This clonotype was observed a few times. The rearrangement joins TRBV10-3 to TRBJ2-7; TRBD2 might be the D (6 bases). This CDR3 is built from 14 residues. V lost 2 bases and J 5 bases, leaving 13 bases between the germline ends. Germline CDR1 is ENHRY and CDR2 is SYGVKD. For the CDR3, the DNA is TGTGCCATCAGTGAGGGGAGGTCCCGCCACGAGCAGTACTTC. Translated: CAISEGRSRHEQYF.

The V gene is TRBV7-6, the J gene TRBJ2-5, with a weak D call TRBD2 (5 bases). The end of the DNA is better explained by TRBJ2-7, so the J call may be wrong. The CDR3 is 14 residues long. Germline V gene lookup returns CDR1 SGHVS and CDR2 FNYEAQ. The CDR3 region has the DNA TGTGCCAGCAGCTCCCCGGGATTAGCTCACGAGCAGTACTTC. Its protein is CASSSPGLAHEQYF.

This chain connects TRBV25-1 to TRBJ1-1; D gene ambiguous. The length of the CDR3 is 15 residues. Germline V gene sequence: CDR1 MGHDK, CDR2 SYGVNS. V lost 2 bases and J 6 bases, leaving 16 bases between the germline ends. The CDR3 region has the DNA TGTGCCAGCAGTGAAAGCCCCCCGGGAACCCCTGAAGCTTTCTTT. Translating gives CASSESPPGTPEAFF.

V gene TRBV7-8 combines with J gene TRBJ2-1, with 8 nucleotides matching TRBD2. CDR1 SGHVS and CDR2 FQNEAQ come from the germline V gene. Trimming at V came to 3 bases and at J to 1 base, leaving 2 bases not matched to a gene. The CDR3 is 15 amino acids. The CDR3: CASSFQRGSYNEQFF. DNA of the CDR3: TGTGCCAGCAGCTTCCAGCGGGGGTCCTACAATGAGCAGTTCTTC. Complete variable domain (other parts from reference TRBV7-8 and TRBJ2-1): GAGVSQSPRYKVAKRGQDVALRCDPISGHVSLFWYQQALGQGPEFLTYFQNEAQLDKSGLPSDRFFAERPEGSVSTLKIQRTQQEDSAVYLCASSFQRGSYNEQFFGPGTRLTVL.

This clonotype has just a few counts. This chain links TRBV6-5 with TRBJ2-3; TRBD2 matches 8 bases. V trimming: 2 bases; J trimming: 0 bases; junction bases outside the gene matches: 7. The CDR3 runs to 17 residues. The germline gives CDR1 MNHEY, CDR2 SVGAGI. Written as DNA, the CDR3 is TGTGCCAGCAGTTACGAGGTTAGCGGGGTCAGCACAGATACGCAGTATTTT. Translation: CASSYEVSGVSTDTQYF.

The chain uses TRBV12-3 or TRBV12-4 and TRBJ2-1; maybe TRBD1 (5 bases). The CDR3 is 13 residues long. The V gene lost 8 bases and the J gene lost 2 bases, with 10 bases spanning the gap. CDR3 in amino acids: CASCDRTYNEQFF. CDR3 bases: TGTGCCAGCTGTGACAGAACCTACAATGAGCAGTTCTTC.

As concerns this clonotype: Its ends do not fully match the called genes, so a read error is possible. The chain carries TRBV6-6 and TRBJ2-5; TRBD2 aligns across 10 bases. The DNA matches TRBJ2-7 better at its end, which makes the J call doubtful. The CDR3 consists of 17 residues. Germline CDR1 is MNHNY and CDR2 is SVGAGI (reference sequence). CDR3 DNA sequence: TGTCCCAGCACCGATTCCGATCGGGCTAGCGGGAGTTACGAGCAGTACTTC. It is translated as CPSTDSDRASGSYEQYF.

The CDR3 nucleotides are TGTGCCAGCAGCCAAGATCTCCCGGGAGCCTACAATGAGCAGTTCTTC. It specifies CASSQDLPGAYNEQFF. V gene TRBV3-1 combines with J gene TRBJ2-1, with a possible D match to TRBD2 (6 bases). The CDR3 loop spans 16 amino acids. V shed 0 bases and J shed 2 bases, with 11 bases lying between them. Germline V gene data show CDR1 as LGHDT and CDR2 as YNNKEL (reference sequence).

Only a few counts were recorded for this clonotype. This sequence joins TRBV6-6 and TRBJ1-1; D is unclear. V was cut by 8 bases and J by 3 bases, with 16 bases left in between. In germline, CDR1 is MNHNY, CDR2 SVGAGI (reference sequence). CDR3 length: 14 residues. CDR3 sequence: CASVGRQVDTEAFF. For the CDR3, the DNA is TGTGCCAGCGTGGGTCGGCAGGTGGACACTGAAGCTTTCTTT.

J is TRBJ2-5 and V is TRBV29-1, with TRBD1 matching over 7 bases. Germline V CDR1 and CDR2: SQVTM, ANQGSEA. This CDR3 has 12 residues. The V and J ends lost 6 bases and 3 bases, in that order; junction bases with no gene match: 4. The CDR3 DNA follows: TGCAGCGTGACAGGGTTCGAAGAGACCCAGTACTTC. This codes for CSVTGFEETQYF.

The chain uses TRBV7-6 and TRBJ2-1; possible D gene TRBD2, 6 bases. This CDR3 is built from 15 residues. Germline-derived CDR1 and CDR2 are SGHVS and FNYEAQ. V was cut by 2 bases and J by 9 bases, with 17 bases left in between. CDR3 loop: CASSLWASENSEQFF. CDR3 sequence (DNA): TGTGCCAGCAGCTTATGGGCTAGCGAAAACAGTGAGCAGTTCTTC.

This clonotype was recorded a few times. The chain recombines TRBV29-1 with TRBJ2-1, with 13 bases lining up with TRBD2. The CDR3 is made up of 15 amino acids. Germline V gene sequence: CDR1 SQVTM, CDR2 ANQGSEA. Trimming removed 5 bases from V and 9 bases from J; junction bases left unmatched: 10. The CDR3 DNA reads TGCAGCGTTAAGGGACTAGCGGGATCGAAGGGTGAGCAGTTCTTC. This encodes CSVKGLAGSKGEQFF.

Only a few counts were recorded for this clonotype. The chain couples TRBV27 to TRBJ1-5, with unresolved D. Germline CDR1 reads MNHEY; CDR2 reads SMNVEV (reference sequence). V lost 4 bases, J lost 4 bases, and 11 bases lay in between. The CDR3 runs to 14 residues. For the CDR3, the DNA is TGTGCCAGCAGTTCAGGTGCGTTTAATCAGCCCCAGCATTTT. This encodes CASSSGAFNQPQHF.

A remark on this clonotype: Sequence at one end of the junction differs from germline and may be a read error. The chain joins TRBV10-3 to TRBJ2-7, with no clear D. CDR1 is ENHRY, CDR2 SYGVKD, per germline. This CDR3 spans 12 amino acids. The CDR3 sequence: CAIAQLGYERYF. The DNA of the CDR3 is TGTGCCATCGCGCAGTTAGGCTACGAGCGGTACTTC.

This clonotype was picked up a small number of times. V usage is TRBV4-3 and J usage is TRBJ1-2, with 7 nucleotides matching TRBD1. The CDR3 totals 14 residues. Germline loops: CDR1 LGHNA, CDR2 YSLEER. The V and J ends lost 1 base and 7 bases, in that order; junction bases with no gene match: 6. The CDR3 DNA follows: TGCGCCAGCAGCCAAGGACAGGGTTTAGGTGGCTACACCTTC. Translation gives CASSQGQGLGGYTF.

Only a few counts were recorded for this clonotype. The chain links TRBV24-1 to TRBJ2-3; 8 nucleotides match TRBD2. This CDR3 comprises 16 residues. V trimming: 3 bases; J trimming: 3 bases; junction bases outside the gene matches: 7. The germline V gene encodes CDR1 KGHDR and CDR2 SFDVKD. CDR3 amino acids: CATSDPLAGGTDTQYF. The CDR3, as DNA: TGTGCCACCAGTGATCCTCTTGCGGGGGGTACAGATACGCAGTATTTT.

The chain links TRBV5-6 to TRBJ2-4; D remains ambiguous. The J call may be faulty, since TRBJ2-5 better matches the DNA end. The length of the CDR3 is 13 residues. Germline V gene lookup returns CDR1 SGHDT and CDR2 YYEEEE. The CDR3 reads CASSLYVLETQYF. The CDR3 coding sequence is TGTGCCAGCAGCTTGTATGTGTTAGAGACCCAGTACTTC.

The chain uses TRBV11-2 and TRBJ2-1; TRBD1 agrees at 8 bases. CDR3 size: 15 residues. From germline, CDR1 is SGHAT and CDR2 FQNNGV. The junction had 6 bases not matched to a gene; V was cut back by 5 bases and J by 3 bases. CDR3 sequence (DNA): TGTGCCAGCAGCCGCACTACAGGGGGCTACAATGAGCAGTTCTTC. It translates to CASSRTTGGYNEQFF.

This chain uses TRBV20-1 with TRBJ1-2, with a weak D call TRBD1 (5 bases). The germline V gene encodes CDR1 DFQATT and CDR2 SNEGSKA (reference sequence). CDR3 length: 12 residues. V gave up 6 bases and J gave up 4 bases, with 12 bases separating them. The CDR3 DNA reads as TGCAGTGCAAAAACAGGAGTCTATGGCTACACCTTC. This codes for CSAKTGVYGYTF.

This clonotype was observed a handful of times. This chain uses TRBV4-1 with TRBJ2-3, with 10 bases that match TRBD2. This CDR3 is built from 15 residues. Trimming removed 7 bases from V and 0 bases from J; junction bases left unmatched: 4. CDR1 is MGHRA, CDR2 YSYEKL, per germline. The chain's CDR3 is CASTIAGGSTDTQYF. Written as DNA, the CDR3 is TGCGCCAGCACAATAGCGGGGGGCAGCACAGATACGCAGTATTTT.

J is TRBJ2-7 and V is TRBV5-1; 10 bases line up with TRBD2. Germline CDR1 and CDR2: SGHRS and YFSETQ. The CDR3 covers 15 residues. J lost 7 bases, V lost 4 bases, and 11 bases had no gene match. The CDR3: CASSILAGVENEQYF. Written as DNA, the CDR3 is TGCGCCAGCAGCATCCTAGCGGGAGTCGAAAATGAGCAGTACTTC. Together with reference TRBV5-1 and TRBJ2-7, the CDR3 gives the full variable domain: KAGVTQTPRYLIKTRGQQVTLSCSPISGHRSVSWYQQTPGQGLQFLFEYFSETQRNKGNFPGRFSGRQFSNSRSEMNVSTLELGDSALYLCASSILAGVENEQYFGPGTRLTVT.